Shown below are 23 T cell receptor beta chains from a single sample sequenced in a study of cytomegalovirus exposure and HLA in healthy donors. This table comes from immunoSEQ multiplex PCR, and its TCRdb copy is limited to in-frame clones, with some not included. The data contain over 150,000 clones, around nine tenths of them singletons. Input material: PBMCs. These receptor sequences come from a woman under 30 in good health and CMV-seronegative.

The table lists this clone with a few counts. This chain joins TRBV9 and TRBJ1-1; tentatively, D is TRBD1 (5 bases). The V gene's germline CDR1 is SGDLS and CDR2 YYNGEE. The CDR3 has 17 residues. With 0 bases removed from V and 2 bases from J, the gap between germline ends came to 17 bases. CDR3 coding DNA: TGTGCCAGCAGCGTAGCTGGGACGCACGGGGGAAACACTGAAGCTTTCTTT. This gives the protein CASSVAGTHGGNTEAFF.

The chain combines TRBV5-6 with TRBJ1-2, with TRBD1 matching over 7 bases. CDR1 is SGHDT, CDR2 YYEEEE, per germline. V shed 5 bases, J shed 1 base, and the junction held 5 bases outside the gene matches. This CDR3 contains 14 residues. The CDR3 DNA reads TGTGCCAGCAGACCTCAGGGGGGTAACTATGGCTACACCTTC. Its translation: CASRPQGGNYGYTF.

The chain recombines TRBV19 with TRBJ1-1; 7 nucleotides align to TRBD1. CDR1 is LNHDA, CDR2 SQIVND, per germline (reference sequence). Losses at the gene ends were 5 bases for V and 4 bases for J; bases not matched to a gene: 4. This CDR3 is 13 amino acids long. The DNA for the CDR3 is TGTGCCAGTAGTCCGGGACAGATCACTGAAGCTTTCTTT. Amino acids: CASSPGQITEAFF.

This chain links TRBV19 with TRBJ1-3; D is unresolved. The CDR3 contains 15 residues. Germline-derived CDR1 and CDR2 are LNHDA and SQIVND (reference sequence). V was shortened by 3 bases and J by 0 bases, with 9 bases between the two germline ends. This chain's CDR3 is CASSIEGSSGNTIYF. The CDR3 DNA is TGTGCCAGTAGTATTGAGGGAAGCTCTGGAAACACCATATATTTT.

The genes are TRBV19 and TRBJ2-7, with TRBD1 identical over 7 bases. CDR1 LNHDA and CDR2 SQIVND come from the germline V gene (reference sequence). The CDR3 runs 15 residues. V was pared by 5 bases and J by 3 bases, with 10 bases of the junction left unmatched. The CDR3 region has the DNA TGTGCCAGTAGTCCCCTTAGGGGACAGTTCTACGAGCAGTACTTC. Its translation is CASSPLRGQFYEQYF.

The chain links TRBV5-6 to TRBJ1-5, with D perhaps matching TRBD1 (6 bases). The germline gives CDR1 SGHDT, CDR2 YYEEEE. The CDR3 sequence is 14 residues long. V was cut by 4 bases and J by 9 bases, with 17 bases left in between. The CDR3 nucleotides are TGTGCCAGCAGCCCACAGGGAGGGGATCGGCCCCAGCATTTT. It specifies CASSPQGGDRPQHF.

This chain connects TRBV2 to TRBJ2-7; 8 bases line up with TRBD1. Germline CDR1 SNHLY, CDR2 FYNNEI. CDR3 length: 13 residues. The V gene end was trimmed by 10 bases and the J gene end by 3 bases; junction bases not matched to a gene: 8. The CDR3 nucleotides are TGTGCCATTGAGGACAGGGTGAACTACGAGCAGTACTTC. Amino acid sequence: CAIEDRVNYEQYF.

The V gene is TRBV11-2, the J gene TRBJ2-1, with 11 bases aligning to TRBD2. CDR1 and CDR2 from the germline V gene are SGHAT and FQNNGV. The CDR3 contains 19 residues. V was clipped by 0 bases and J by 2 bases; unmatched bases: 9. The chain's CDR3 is CASSLDRGSGRGTYNEQFF. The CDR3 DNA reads TGTGCCAGCAGCTTAGATCGGGGTAGCGGGAGGGGAACCTACAATGAGCAGTTCTTC.

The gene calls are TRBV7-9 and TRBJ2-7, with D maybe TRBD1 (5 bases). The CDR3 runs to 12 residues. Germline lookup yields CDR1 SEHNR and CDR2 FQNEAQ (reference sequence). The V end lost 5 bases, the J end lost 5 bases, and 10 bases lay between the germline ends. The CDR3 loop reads CASSHDRDEQYF. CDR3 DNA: TGTGCCAGCAGCCACGACAGAGACGAGCAGTACTTC.

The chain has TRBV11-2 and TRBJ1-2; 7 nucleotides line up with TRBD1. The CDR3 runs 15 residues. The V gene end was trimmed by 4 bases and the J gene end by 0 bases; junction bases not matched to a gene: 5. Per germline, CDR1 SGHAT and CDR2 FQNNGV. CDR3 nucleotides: TGTGCCAGCAGCTCCGGGACAGCCGCTAACTATGGCTACACCTTC. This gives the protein CASSSGTAANYGYTF.

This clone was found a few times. CDR3 sequence: CASSRTSSYEQYF. The CDR3 bases are TGTGCCAGCAGCAGGACTAGCTCCTACGAGCAGTACTTC. V is TRBV7-8 and J is TRBJ2-7; 7 bases are a match to TRBD2. Trimming took 5 bases from V and 0 from J; bases not matched to a gene: 1. The CDR3 has 13 residues. Germline-derived CDR1 and CDR2 are SGHVS and FQNEAQ.

The CDR3 here is CASSQEYGISETYGYTF. The CDR3 coding sequence is TGTGCCAGCAGCCAAGAATACGGGATATCGGAGACGTATGGCTACACCTTC. This sequence joins TRBV14 and TRBJ1-2; the D is unclear. This CDR3 spans 17 amino acids. In germline, CDR1 is SGHDN, CDR2 FVKESK. Trimming pared 0 bases from V and 5 bases from J, leaving 19 bases between.

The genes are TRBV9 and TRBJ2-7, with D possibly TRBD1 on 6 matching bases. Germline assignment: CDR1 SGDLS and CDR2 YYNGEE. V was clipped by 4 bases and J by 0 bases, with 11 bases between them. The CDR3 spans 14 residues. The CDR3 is CASSPLDSSYEQYF. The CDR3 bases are TGTGCCAGCAGCCCCTTGGACAGCTCCTACGAGCAGTACTTC.

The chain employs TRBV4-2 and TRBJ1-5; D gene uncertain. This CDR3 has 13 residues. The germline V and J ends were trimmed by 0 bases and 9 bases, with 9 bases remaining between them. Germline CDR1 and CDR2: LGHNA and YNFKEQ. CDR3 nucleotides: TGTGCCAGCAGCCAAGAACGGTCGTCGCCCCAGCATTTT. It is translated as CASSQERSSPQHF.

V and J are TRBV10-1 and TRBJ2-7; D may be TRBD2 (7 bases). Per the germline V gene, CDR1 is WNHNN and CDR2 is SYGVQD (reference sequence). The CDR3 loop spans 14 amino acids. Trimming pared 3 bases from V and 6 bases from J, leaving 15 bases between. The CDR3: CASSDGGIAGEQYF. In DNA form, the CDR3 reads TGCGCCAGCAGTGACGGGGGCATAGCGGGCGAGCAGTACTTC.

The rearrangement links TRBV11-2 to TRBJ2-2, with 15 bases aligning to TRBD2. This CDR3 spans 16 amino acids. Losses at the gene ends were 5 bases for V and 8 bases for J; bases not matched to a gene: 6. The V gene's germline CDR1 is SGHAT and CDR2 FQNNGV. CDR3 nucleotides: TGTGCCAGCAGCACTGGACTAGCGGGAGGGACAGGGGAGCTGTTTTTT. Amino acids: CASSTGLAGGTGELFF.

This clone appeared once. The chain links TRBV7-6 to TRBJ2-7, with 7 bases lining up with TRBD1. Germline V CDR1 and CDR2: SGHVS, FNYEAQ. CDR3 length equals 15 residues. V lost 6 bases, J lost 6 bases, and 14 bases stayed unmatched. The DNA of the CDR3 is TGTGCCAGCAGTTCGAAGACAGGGTTATCCAGCGAGCAGTACTTC. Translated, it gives CASSSKTGLSSEQYF.

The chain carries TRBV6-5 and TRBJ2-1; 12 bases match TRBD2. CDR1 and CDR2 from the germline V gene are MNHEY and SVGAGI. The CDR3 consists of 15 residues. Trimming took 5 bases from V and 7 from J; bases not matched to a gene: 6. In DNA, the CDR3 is TGTGCCAGCAGTCGACTAGCGGGAGATTGGAATGAGCAGTTCTTC. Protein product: CASSRLAGDWNEQFF.

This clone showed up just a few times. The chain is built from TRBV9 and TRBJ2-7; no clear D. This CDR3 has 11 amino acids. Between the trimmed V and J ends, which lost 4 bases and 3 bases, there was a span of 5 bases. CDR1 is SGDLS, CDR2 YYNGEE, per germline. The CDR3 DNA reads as TGTGCCAGCAGCCGAGACTACGAGCAGTACTTC. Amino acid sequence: CASSRDYEQYF.

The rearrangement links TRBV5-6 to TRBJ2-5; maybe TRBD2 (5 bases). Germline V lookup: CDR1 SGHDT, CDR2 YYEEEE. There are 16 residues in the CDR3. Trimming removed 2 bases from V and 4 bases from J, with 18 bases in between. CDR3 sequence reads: CASSLRQRSGGETQYF. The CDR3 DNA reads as TGTGCCAGCAGCTTACGGCAGCGAAGCGGAGGAGAGACCCAGTACTTC.

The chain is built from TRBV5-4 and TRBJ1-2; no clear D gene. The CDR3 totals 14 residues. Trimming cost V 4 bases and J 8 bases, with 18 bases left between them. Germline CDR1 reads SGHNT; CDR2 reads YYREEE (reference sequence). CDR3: CASSSLRAGEGYTF. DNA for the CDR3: TGTGCCAGCAGCAGTCTGAGGGCGGGCGAGGGCTACACCTTC.

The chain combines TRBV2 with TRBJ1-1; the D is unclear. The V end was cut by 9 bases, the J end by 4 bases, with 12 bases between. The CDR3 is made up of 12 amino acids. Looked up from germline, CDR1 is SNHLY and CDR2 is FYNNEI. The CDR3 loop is CARNTGSTEAFF. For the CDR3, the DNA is TGTGCCAGGAATACTGGGAGCACTGAAGCTTTCTTT.

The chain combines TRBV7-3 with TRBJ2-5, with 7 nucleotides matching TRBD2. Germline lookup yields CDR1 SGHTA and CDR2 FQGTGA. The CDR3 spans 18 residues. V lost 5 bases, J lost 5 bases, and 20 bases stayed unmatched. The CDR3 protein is CASSVSASGSPLGETQYF. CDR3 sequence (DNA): TGTGCCAGCAGCGTCTCGGCTAGCGGATCCCCCTTGGGGGAGACCCAGTACTTC.